These 31 T cell receptor beta chains share one sample of origin, sequenced in a study of blood T cell repertoires in COVID-19. TCRdb's copy holds only in-frame clones and misses some; the assay was immunoSEQ multiplex PCR. Here the sample spans 150,000 to 200,000 clones, about 88% being singletons. Sequencing was carried out using peripheral blood. The source is a woman older than 75 in a cohort sampled during active or convalescent COVID-19.

The J gene is TRBJ2-7, the V gene TRBV21-1; TRBD2, as called in the table, went unchecked against the DNA. TRBV21-1 is termed a pseudogene. The CDR3 consists of 17 residues. The CDR3 region is CASSKAQRAGGPHEQYV. The CDR3 nucleotides are TGTGCCAGCAGCAAAGCGCAGAGAGCGGGAGGGCCCCACGAGCAGTACGTC.

The chain is built from TRBV19 and TRBJ2-3, with 7 positions matching TRBD1. The CDR3 is 15 residues long. Per germline, CDR1 LNHDA and CDR2 SQIVND (reference sequence). The trim removed 3 bases at V and 2 bases at J, leaving 5 bases unmatched. CDR3 protein: CASSIPGQNTDTQYF. The CDR3, as DNA: TGTGCCAGTAGTATTCCGGGACAGAACACAGATACGCAGTATTTT.

The chain employs TRBV3-1 (or the pseudogene TRBV3-2) and TRBJ2-2; 7 nucleotides align to TRBD2. Unmatched junction bases numbered 3, after V lost 1 base and J lost 4 bases. Germline V gene sequence: CDR1 LGHDT, CDR2 YNNKEL (reference sequence). The CDR3 has 15 amino acids. CDR3 in amino acids: CASSQGAGVTGELFF. The CDR3 DNA reads as TGTGCCAGCAGCCAAGGTGCGGGAGTCACCGGGGAGCTGTTTTTT.

The V gene is TRBV6-5, the J gene TRBJ2-7, with D possibly matching TRBD1 (5 bases). Germline loops: CDR1 MNHEY, CDR2 SVGAGI. The CDR3 loop spans 15 amino acids. V dropped 7 bases and J dropped 0 bases, with 16 bases sitting between them. CDR3 sequence reads: CASKEGVLSSYEQYF. For the CDR3, the DNA is TGTGCCAGCAAGGAAGGGGTACTGAGCTCCTACGAGCAGTACTTC.

The genes are TRBV19 and TRBJ2-3; 11 nucleotides agree with TRBD2. The CDR3 has 15 residues. The germline V gene encodes CDR1 LNHDA and CDR2 SQIVND (reference sequence). Trimming cost V 6 bases and J 2 bases; bases outside gene matches: 4. CDR3 in amino acids: CASSRLAGNTDTQYF. The CDR3 DNA follows: TGTGCCAGTAGCAGACTAGCGGGGAACACAGATACGCAGTATTTT.

The V and J genes are TRBV1 and TRBJ1-6; the tabulated D call, TRBD1, remains unverified against the DNA. TRBV1 is a listed pseudogene. The CDR3 sequence is 17 residues long. CDR3 DNA: TGCACCAGCAGCCAAGAGCGGACACTTGGAAATAATTCACCCCTCCACTTT. Its translation: CTSSQERTLGNNSPLHF.

The rearrangement uses TRBV6-5 and TRBJ1-5, with 8 bases matching TRBD1. Germline values: CDR1 MNHEY, CDR2 SVGAGI. V trimming: 11 bases; J trimming: 6 bases; junction bases outside the gene matches: 12. The CDR3 extends over 14 amino acids. CDR3 protein: CAASQTGEGQPQHF. In DNA, the CDR3 is TGTGCCGCGAGTCAGACAGGGGAAGGTCAGCCCCAGCATTTT.

The chain employs TRBV18 and TRBJ1-2, with 10 bases that match TRBD1. CDR1 is KGHSH, CDR2 LQKENI, per germline. The CDR3 length is 18 residues. V shed 1 base and J 4 bases; nucleotides not matched to a gene: 12. The chain's CDR3 is CASSPLLVPGQGTYGYTF. DNA for the CDR3: TGTGCCAGCTCACCACTCTTAGTACCGGGACAGGGGACCTATGGCTACACCTTC. The whole variable domain, filled in from reference TRBV18 and TRBJ1-2, reads NAGVMQNPRHLVRRRGQEARLRCSPMKGHSHVYWYRQLPEEGLKFMVYLQKENIIDESGMPKERFSAEFPKEGPSILRIQQVVRGDSAAYFCASSPLLVPGQGTYGYTFGSGTRLTVV.

The chain combines TRBV7-2 with TRBJ2-3; TRBD2 is a possible D gene (6 bases). The CDR3 is made up of 15 amino acids. Germline-derived CDR1 and CDR2 are SGHTA and FQGNSA. Trimming shortened V by 1 base and J by 0 bases, and 8 bases separated the two germline ends. The CDR3 here is CASSLVAESTDTQYF. The CDR3 DNA is TGTGCCAGCAGCTTAGTAGCGGAAAGCACAGATACGCAGTATTTT.

The genes are TRBV7-2 and TRBJ2-5; TRBD2 might be the D (6 bases). Germline CDR1 SGHTA, CDR2 FQGNSA. Trimming cost V 5 bases and J 5 bases, with 18 bases left between them. This CDR3 region has 15 residues. Here the CDR3 DNA reads TGTGCCAGCAGCACGACTAGTTGGGGATCGGAGACCCAGTACTTC. This translates into CASSTTSWGSETQYF.

The DNA for the CDR3 is TGTGCCTGGAGTGTACCGAACAGCCTCTATGGCTACACCTTC. Residues: CAWSVPNSLYGYTF. The chain has TRBV30 and TRBJ1-2; D is unclear. The CDR3 sequence is 14 residues long. Germline lookup yields CDR1 GTSNPN and CDR2 SVGIG (reference sequence). Trimming removed 0 bases from V and 4 bases from J, with 12 bases in between.

The chain recombines TRBV5-6 with TRBJ1-2; 8 positions agree with TRBD1. The CDR3 covers 16 residues. V lost 4 bases to trimming and J lost 7 bases; unmatched junction nucleotides: 15. The germline CDR1 and CDR2 sequences are SGHDT and YYEEEE. CDR3 protein: CASSQTGQGARSGYTF. DNA of the CDR3: TGTGCCAGCAGCCAAACGGGCCAGGGGGCTAGGAGTGGCTACACCTTC.

This rearrangement joins TRBV29-1 to TRBJ1-2; TRBD1 matches 7 bases. Germline V gives CDR1 SQVTM, CDR2 ANQGSEA. V was pared by 1 base and J by 4 bases, with 18 bases of the junction left unmatched. CDR3 length: 18 residues. DNA of the CDR3: TGCAGCGTTGAAGCCCCGGCCGGGGCTGGGACAGAGGTCTATGGCTACACCTTC. Translation gives CSVEAPAGAGTEVYGYTF.

V usage is TRBV19 and J usage is TRBJ2-1, with D unresolved. V was clipped by 3 bases and J by 0 bases, with 9 bases between them. Germline values: CDR1 LNHDA, CDR2 SQIVND (reference sequence). This CDR3 has 15 amino acids. For the CDR3, the DNA is TGTGCCAGTAGTATTCGAGTCCTCTCCTACAATGAGCAGTTCTTC. Translation gives CASSIRVLSYNEQFF.

The rearrangement joins TRBV2 to TRBJ1-4, with D possibly matching TRBD1 (6 bases). There are 12 residues in the CDR3. V was cut by 7 bases and J by 7 bases, with 10 bases left in between. The germline V gene encodes CDR1 SNHLY and CDR2 FYNNEI. The CDR3 loop reads CASISRGEKLFF. The CDR3 bases are TGTGCCAGCATTTCCAGGGGTGAAAAACTGTTTTTT.

The V gene is TRBV21-1, the J gene TRBJ1-5; whether TRBD1, the table's D call, matches the DNA was not checked. TRBV21-1 is a known pseudogene. The CDR3 has 18 amino acids. CDR3 nucleotide sequence: TGTGCCAGCAGCAAGCCCGGGTCCGGCAGGGGCTCCAATCAGCCCCAGCATTTT. It translates to CASSKPGSGRGSNQPQHF.

The V call is TRBV2, the J call TRBJ1-4; the D is unclear. The germline V and J ends were trimmed by 1 base and 5 bases, with 17 bases remaining between them. There are 17 residues in the CDR3. CDR1 SNHLY and CDR2 FYNNEI come from the germline V gene. The CDR3 DNA is TGTGCCAGCAGTGAAGAGGACGTGTACTGGAGGAATGAAAAACTGTTTTTT. Protein product: CASSEEDVYWRNEKLFF.

This chain links TRBV6-5 with TRBJ2-7; 8 nucleotides line up with TRBD1. V shed 7 bases, J shed 3 bases, and the junction held 5 bases outside the gene matches. Germline V CDR1 and CDR2: MNHEY, SVGAGI. This CDR3 is built from 13 residues. CDR3 DNA: TGTGCCAGCACCAACAGGGGGAGCTACGAGCAGTACTTC. Protein product: CASTNRGSYEQYF.

V is TRBV7-9 and J is TRBJ1-3; D is perhaps TRBD1 (5 bases). The CDR3 covers 16 residues. Trimming removed 3 bases at V and 2 bases at J, with 14 bases between. CDR1 and CDR2 from the germline V gene are SEHNR and FQNEAQ (reference sequence). The CDR3 reads CASSLPTGPPGNTIYF. The DNA of the CDR3 is TGTGCCAGCAGCTTGCCAACAGGTCCTCCTGGAAACACCATATATTTT.

The CDR3 coding sequence is TGTGCCAGCTCACCCCCGACAGGAGGCTATGGCTACACCTTC. Its protein is CASSPPTGGYGYTF. The chain combines TRBV18 with TRBJ1-2; a weak D match, TRBD1 (6 bases). This CDR3 region has 14 residues. Deletions cut 3 bases from V and 4 bases from J, with 12 bases between. Germline V lookup: CDR1 KGHSH, CDR2 LQKENI.

The chain links TRBV18 to TRBJ1-5, with no clear D. The CDR3 covers 14 residues. V shed 1 base and J shed 4 bases, with 8 bases lying between them. Germline V gene lookup returns CDR1 KGHSH and CDR2 LQKENI. In DNA form, the CDR3 reads TGTGCCAGCTCACCACTTGAAGCGAATCAGCCCCAGCATTTT. Its protein product is CASSPLEANQPQHF.

J is TRBJ2-2 and V is TRBV6-2 or TRBV6-3; the match to TRBD2 covers 13 bases. V was clipped by 6 bases and J by 6 bases; unmatched bases: 4. From germline, CDR1 is MNHEY and CDR2 SVGEGT. The CDR3 loop spans 15 amino acids. In nucleotides, the CDR3 is TGTGCCAGCAGCCGGGGACTAGCGGGGTCCGGGGAGCTGTTTTTT. Protein product: CASSRGLAGSGELFF.

The CDR3 spells CASSQSIWDRVGTDTQYF. CDR3 coding DNA: TGCGCCAGCAGTCAATCTATTTGGGACAGGGTAGGGACAGATACGCAGTATTTT. The chain couples TRBV23-1 to TRBJ2-3; 9 positions agree with TRBD1. TRBV23-1 is an ORF; its function is uncertain. V lost 0 bases, J lost 3 bases, and 10 bases stayed unmatched. The CDR3 totals 18 residues.

This clone has only one observation. V usage is TRBV4-1 and J usage is TRBJ2-1; 13 bases fit TRBD2. V trimming: 6 bases; J trimming: 5 bases; junction bases outside the gene matches: 4. Germline CDR1 MGHRA, CDR2 YSYEKL. There are 15 residues in the CDR3. The CDR3 DNA is TGCGCCAGCAGATCGACTAGCGGGAGGAACAATGAGCAGTTCTTC. Protein product: CASRSTSGRNNEQFF.

This clone came up once. The rearrangement links TRBV9 to TRBJ1-5; the D is unclear. CDR1 and CDR2 from the germline V gene are SGDLS and YYNGEE. The CDR3 contains 15 residues. The V end was cut by 0 bases, the J end by 4 bases, with 11 bases between. The CDR3 is CASSVVSPGNQPQHF. CDR3 sequence (DNA): TGTGCCAGCAGCGTAGTCTCGCCGGGGAATCAGCCCCAGCATTTT.

The V and J genes are TRBV6-2 or TRBV6-3 and TRBJ1-2; 8 nucleotides line up with TRBD1. The CDR3 has 14 residues. The germline V gene encodes CDR1 MNHEY and CDR2 SVGEGT. V shed 2 bases, J shed 5 bases, and the junction held 4 bases outside the gene matches. The DNA of the CDR3 is TGTGCCAGCAGTTACGACAGGGGAAGGTATGGCTACACCTTC. Translated, it gives CASSYDRGRYGYTF.

The chain has TRBV5-4 and TRBJ2-1, with 11 positions matching TRBD2. Germline assignment: CDR1 SGHNT and CDR2 YYREEE (reference sequence). J was trimmed by 5 bases and V by 0 bases; bases with no gene match: 4. This CDR3 is 16 amino acids long. Here the CDR3 DNA reads TGTGCCAGCAGCTTGGTCGCTAGCGGGGGGAACAATGAGCAGTTCTTC. Translating it yields CASSLVASGGNNEQFF.

In this sample, this clone turned up once. This rearrangement joins TRBV4-1 to TRBJ2-3; D possibly corresponds to TRBD1 (5 bases). Trimming took off 4 bases at V and 6 bases at J, with 14 bases between the two ends. The CDR3 has 14 residues. The germline gives CDR1 MGHRA, CDR2 YSYEKL. The CDR3 sequence is CASSPSTGHDTQYF. The CDR3 nucleotides are TGCGCCAGCAGCCCCAGCACTGGACATGATACGCAGTATTTT.

The chain combines TRBV6-2 or TRBV6-3 with TRBJ2-5; TRBD2 aligns across 7 bases. The germline CDR1 and CDR2 sequences are MNHEY and SVGEGT. This CDR3 has 14 residues. V shed 6 bases, J shed 1 base, and the junction held 5 bases outside the gene matches. Written as DNA, the CDR3 is TGTGCCAGCAGCCTCCTAGCGGTCCAAGAGACCCAGTACTTC. Residues: CASSLLAVQETQYF.

The gene calls are TRBV7-8 and TRBJ1-1, with 8 bases matching TRBD1. The trim removed 6 bases at V and 1 base at J, leaving 10 bases unmatched. CDR1 and CDR2 (germline): SGHVS, FQNEAQ. This CDR3 is 16 amino acids long. The CDR3 DNA sequence: TGTGCCAGCAGTTCGGGGGCGGGACAGGAGAACACTGAAGCTTTCTTT. Translation gives CASSSGAGQENTEAFF.

This chain links TRBV29-1 with TRBJ2-1, with D possibly matching TRBD2 (5 bases). The CDR3 runs 13 residues. Per germline, CDR1 SQVTM and CDR2 ANQGSEA. Trimming pared 4 bases from V and 4 bases from J, leaving 11 bases between. This chain's CDR3 is CSVGSVQYNEQFF. The CDR3 coding sequence is TGCAGCGTTGGTAGCGTCCAATACAATGAGCAGTTCTTC.